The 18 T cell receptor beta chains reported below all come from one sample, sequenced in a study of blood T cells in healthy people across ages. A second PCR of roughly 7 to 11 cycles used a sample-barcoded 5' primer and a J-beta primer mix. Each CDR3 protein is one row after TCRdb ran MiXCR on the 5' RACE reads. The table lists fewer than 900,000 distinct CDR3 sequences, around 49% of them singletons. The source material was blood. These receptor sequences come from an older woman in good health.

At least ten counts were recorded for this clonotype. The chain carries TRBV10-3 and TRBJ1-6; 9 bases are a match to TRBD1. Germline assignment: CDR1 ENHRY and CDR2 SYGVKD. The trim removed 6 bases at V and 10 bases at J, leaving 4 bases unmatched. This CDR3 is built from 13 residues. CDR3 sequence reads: CAIRGTGNSPLHF. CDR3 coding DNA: TGTGCCATCAGGGGGACAGGGAACTCACCCCTCCACTTT.

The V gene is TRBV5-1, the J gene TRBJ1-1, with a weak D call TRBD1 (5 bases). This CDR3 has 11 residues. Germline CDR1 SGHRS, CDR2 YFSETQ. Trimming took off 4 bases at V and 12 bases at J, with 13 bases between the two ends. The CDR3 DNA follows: TGCGCCAGCAGCGAGGGACGGCTTACTTTCTTT. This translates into CASSEGRLTFF.

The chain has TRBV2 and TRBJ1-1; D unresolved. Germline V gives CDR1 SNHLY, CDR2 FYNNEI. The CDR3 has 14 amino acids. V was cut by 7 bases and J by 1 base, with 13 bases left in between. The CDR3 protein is CASKVARGNTEAFF. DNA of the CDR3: TGTGCCAGCAAGGTAGCCCGAGGGAACACTGAAGCTTTCTTT.

CDR3 amino acids: CASSPTGPDTQYF. CDR3 bases: TGTGCCAGCAGCCCCACTGGGCCAGATACGCAGTATTTT. The rearrangement uses TRBV3-1 and TRBJ2-3; D call uncertain. Trimming removed 4 bases from V and 4 bases from J, with 9 bases in between. Looked up from germline, CDR1 is LGHDT and CDR2 is YNNKEL (reference sequence). The CDR3 totals 13 residues.

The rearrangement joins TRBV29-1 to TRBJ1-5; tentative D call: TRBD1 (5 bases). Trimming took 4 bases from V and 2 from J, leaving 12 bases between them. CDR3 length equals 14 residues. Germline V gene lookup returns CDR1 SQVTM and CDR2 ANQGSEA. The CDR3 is CSVAPTGGNQPQHF. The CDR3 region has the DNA TGCAGCGTTGCACCCACAGGTGGCAATCAGCCCCAGCATTTT.

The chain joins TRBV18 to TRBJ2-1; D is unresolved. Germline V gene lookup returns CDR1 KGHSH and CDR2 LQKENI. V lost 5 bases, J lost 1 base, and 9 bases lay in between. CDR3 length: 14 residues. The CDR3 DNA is TGTGCCAGCTCAGGCGCAATGTCCTACAATGAGCAGTTCTTC. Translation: CASSGAMSYNEQFF.

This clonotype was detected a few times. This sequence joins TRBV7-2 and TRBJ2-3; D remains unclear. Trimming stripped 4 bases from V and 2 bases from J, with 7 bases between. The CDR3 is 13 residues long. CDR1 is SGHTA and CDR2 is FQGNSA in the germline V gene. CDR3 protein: CASSSRHTDTQYF. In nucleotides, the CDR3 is TGTGCCAGCAGCTCTCGACACACAGATACGCAGTATTTT.

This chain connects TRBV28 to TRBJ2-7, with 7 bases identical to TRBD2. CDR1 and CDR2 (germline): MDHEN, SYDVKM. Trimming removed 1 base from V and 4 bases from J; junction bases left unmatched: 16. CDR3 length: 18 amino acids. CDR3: CASSLLLQREPGAYEQYF. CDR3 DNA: TGTGCCAGCAGTTTATTGTTGCAGCGGGAACCCGGGGCGTACGAGCAGTACTTC.

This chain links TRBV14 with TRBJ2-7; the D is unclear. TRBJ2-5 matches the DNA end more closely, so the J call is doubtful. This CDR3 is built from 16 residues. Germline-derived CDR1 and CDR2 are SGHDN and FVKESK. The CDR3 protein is CASSQNPLQSQETQYF. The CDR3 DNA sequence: TGTGCCAGCAGCCAAAATCCCCTGCAGAGCCAAGAGACCCAGTACTTC.

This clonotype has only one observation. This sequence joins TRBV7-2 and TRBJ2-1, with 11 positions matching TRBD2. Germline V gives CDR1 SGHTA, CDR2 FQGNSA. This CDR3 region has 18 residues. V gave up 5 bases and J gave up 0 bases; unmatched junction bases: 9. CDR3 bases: TGTGCCAGCAGCGGAGGGACTAGCGGATTCAGCTCCTACAATGAGCAGTTCTTC. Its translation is CASSGGTSGFSSYNEQFF.

The CDR3 is CASRPGQGAGWVYGYTF. The CDR3 nucleotides read TGTGCCAGCAGACCCGGACAGGGGGCGGGGTGGGTCTATGGCTACACCTTC. The chain combines TRBV12-3 or TRBV12-4 with TRBJ1-2; 11 nucleotides agree with TRBD1. The CDR3 sequence is 17 residues long. The ends lost 6 bases at V and 4 bases at J; junction bases unmatched: 13.

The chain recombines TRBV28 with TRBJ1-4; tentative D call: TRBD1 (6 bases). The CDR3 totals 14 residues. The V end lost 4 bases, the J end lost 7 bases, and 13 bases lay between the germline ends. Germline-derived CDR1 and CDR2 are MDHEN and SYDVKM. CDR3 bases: TGTGCCAGCAGTTCACCCGGACAGAGTGAAAAACTGTTTTTT. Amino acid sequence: CASSSPGQSEKLFF.

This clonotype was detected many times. CDR3 nucleotides: TGTGCCACCAGTGATTTATACTATGAGCAGTACTTC. Amino acids: CATSDLYYEQYF. This sequence joins TRBV24-1 and TRBJ2-5, with unresolved D. The CDR3 spans 12 residues. Germline V gene data show CDR1 as KGHDR and CDR2 as SFDVKD. Trimming removed 1 base at V and 11 bases at J, with 10 bases between.

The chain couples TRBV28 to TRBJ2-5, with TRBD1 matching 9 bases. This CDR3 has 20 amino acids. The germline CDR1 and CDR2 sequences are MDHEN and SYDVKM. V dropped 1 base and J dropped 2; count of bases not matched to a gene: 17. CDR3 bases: TGTGCCAGCAGTTTATCTTCGTCCGGGACAGGGCGATTTCGACAAGAGACCCAGTACTTC. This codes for CASSLSSSGTGRFRQETQYF.

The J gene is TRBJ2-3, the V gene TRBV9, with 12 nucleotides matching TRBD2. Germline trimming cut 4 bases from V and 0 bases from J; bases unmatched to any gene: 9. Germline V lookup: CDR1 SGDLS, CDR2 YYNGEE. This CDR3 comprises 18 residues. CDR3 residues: CASSRGTSGYTSTDTQYF. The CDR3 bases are TGTGCCAGCAGCCGCGGGACTAGCGGGTATACTAGCACAGATACGCAGTATTTT.

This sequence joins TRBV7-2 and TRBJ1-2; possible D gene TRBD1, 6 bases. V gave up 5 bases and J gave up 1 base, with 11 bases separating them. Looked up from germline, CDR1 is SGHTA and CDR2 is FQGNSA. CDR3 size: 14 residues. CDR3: CASSPRQVNYGYTF. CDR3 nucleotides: TGTGCCAGCAGCCCGAGACAGGTTAACTATGGCTACACCTTC. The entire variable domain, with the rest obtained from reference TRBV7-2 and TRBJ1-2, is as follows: GAGVSQSPSNKVTEKGKDVELRCDPISGHTALYWYRQSLGQGLEFLIYFQGNSAPDKSGLPSDRFSAERTGGSVSTLTIQRTQQEDSAVYLCASSPRQVNYGYTFGSGTRLTVV.

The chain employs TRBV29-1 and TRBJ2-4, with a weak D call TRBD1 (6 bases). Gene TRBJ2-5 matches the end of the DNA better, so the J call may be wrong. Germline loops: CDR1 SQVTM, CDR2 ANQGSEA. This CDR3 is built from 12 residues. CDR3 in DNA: TGCAGCGGTAAACCGGGACAAAAGACCCAGTACTTC. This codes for CSGKPGQKTQYF.

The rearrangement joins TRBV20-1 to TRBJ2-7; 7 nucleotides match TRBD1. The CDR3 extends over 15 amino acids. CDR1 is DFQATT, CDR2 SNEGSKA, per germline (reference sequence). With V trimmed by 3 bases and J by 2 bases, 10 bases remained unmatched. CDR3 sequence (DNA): TGCAGTGCTAGTACTCCTAGGGGGCAGACCTACGAGCAGTACTTC. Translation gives CSASTPRGQTYEQYF.